This TCR beta chain was recovered during a study of cytomegalovirus exposure and HLA in healthy donors. CDR3 length equals 16 residues. Germline V CDR1 and CDR2: MGHRA, YSYEKL. Trimming left V 1 base short and J 3 bases short, with 16 bases between. This PCR relied on a set of 60 Vbeta primers and 13 Jbeta primers. The assay was immunoSEQ multiplex PCR, and TCRdb's table has in-frame clones only and misses some. This sample has 150,000 to 200,000 clones, with 80% found just once. The sample taken for sequencing was PBMCs. The chain links TRBV4-1 to TRBJ2-7; the D gene is possibly TRBD1 (6 bases). The TCR originated in a man aged 18 to 29 in good health and CMV-seropositive. The CDR3 loop reads CASSQGPAETGYEQYF. The CDR3 nucleotides read TGCGCCAGCAGCCAAGGCCCGGCCGAGACAGGCTACGAGCAGTACTTC.